A single sample gave rise to the 32 T cell receptor beta chains below, sequenced in a study of blood T cells in healthy people across ages. Using a J-beta primer mix together with a sample-barcoded 5' primer, a second PCR was run for roughly 7 to 12 cycles. TCRdb independently ran MiXCR on the 5' RACE reads; one entry per CDR3 protein. The repertoire holds 1.5 million to 2 million distinct CDR3 sequences, with about 50% as singletons. The sequenced sample was blood. These receptors originate from a woman aged 40 to 55 in good health.

J is TRBJ1-1 and V is TRBV7-2, with D unresolved. V lost 1 base, J lost 3 bases, and 12 bases lay in between. This CDR3 has 15 residues. Germline loops: CDR1 SGHTA, CDR2 FQGNSA. This chain's CDR3 is CASSLEGQLHTEAFF. CDR3 DNA: TGTGCCAGCAGCTTAGAAGGGCAGTTACACACTGAAGCTTTCTTT.

As to this clonotype: Its ends do not fully match the called genes, so a read error is possible. This chain connects TRBV7-2 to TRBJ1-6; D is ambiguous. This CDR3 is built from 17 residues. Germline V gene sequence: CDR1 SGHTA, CDR2 FQGNSA. The CDR3 sequence is CASSLRAVSSFNSPLHF. The CDR3 nucleotides are TGTGCCAGCAGCTTAAGGGCGGTGAGCTCCTTTAATTCACCCCTCCACTTT.

The J gene is TRBJ2-5, the V gene TRBV28; TRBD1 aligns across 9 bases. This CDR3 is 18 amino acids long. Trimming removed 1 base from V and 0 bases from J; junction bases left unmatched: 9. CDR1 and CDR2 (germline): MDHEN, SYDVKM. DNA of the CDR3: TGTGCCAGCAGTTTATCCGGGACAGGGATTGATCACCAAGAGACCCAGTACTTC. Its translation: CASSLSGTGIDHQETQYF.

CDR3 protein: CASSWGRAGPQYF. The CDR3 coding sequence is TGTGCCAGCAGCTGGGGACGGGCCGGACCGCAGTATTTT. The gene calls are TRBV5-6 and TRBJ2-3; possibly TRBD1 or TRBD2 for D (5 bases each). Germline V gene data show CDR1 as SGHDT and CDR2 as YYEEEE. The CDR3 consists of 13 residues. V lost 3 bases, J lost 10 bases, and 15 bases lay in between.

The chain joins TRBV7-2 to TRBJ2-5, with 9 bases fitting TRBD1. CDR1 and CDR2 (germline): SGHTA, FQGNSA. The J segment lost 5 bases and the V segment lost 5 bases, leaving 12 bases of the junction unmatched. The length of the CDR3 is 16 residues. The CDR3 DNA reads TGTGCCAGCAGCCCAGCCGGGACAGGGTTAGTTGAGACCCAGTACTTC. Translated: CASSPAGTGLVETQYF.

The chain is built from TRBV5-1 and TRBJ2-1; a possible D gene is TRBD1 (6 bases). Germline lookup yields CDR1 SGHRS and CDR2 YFSETQ. The V gene lost 4 bases and the J gene lost 4 bases, with 15 bases spanning the gap. The CDR3 is 15 residues long. The CDR3 sequence is CASSPRTDFYNEQFF. Written as DNA, the CDR3 is TGCGCCAGCAGCCCTAGGACAGACTTTTACAATGAGCAGTTCTTC.

As regards this clonotype: This may be a read error, as it is one base from a much larger clone. The chain has TRBV12-3 or TRBV12-4 and TRBJ1-2; D unresolved. Deletions cut 5 bases from V and 3 bases from J, with 16 bases between. This CDR3 is built from 15 residues. The CDR3, as DNA: TGTGCCAGCAGTGACGGGGTTTGGGGTGACTATGGCTACACCTTC. Protein: CASSDGVWGDYGYTF.

J is TRBJ1-6 and V is TRBV7-2, with D possibly TRBD1 on 6 matching bases. The V gene lost 5 bases and the J gene lost 8 bases, with 13 bases spanning the gap. Germline V gives CDR1 SGHTA, CDR2 FQGNSA. CDR3 length: 14 residues. The CDR3 region is CASSKGVWDSPLHF. CDR3 DNA sequence: TGTGCCAGCAGCAAGGGGGTATGGGATTCACCCCTCCACTTT.

The rearrangement uses TRBV20-1 and TRBJ1-1, with D perhaps matching TRBD1 (5 bases). Between the trimmed V and J ends, which lost 5 bases and 5 bases, there was a span of 18 bases. CDR1 and CDR2 from the germline V gene are DFQATT and SNEGSKA (reference sequence). The CDR3 consists of 14 residues. In DNA form, the CDR3 reads TGCAGTGCTCGAGCGAGCCCGGGGGTAACTGAAGCTTTCTTT. Protein product: CSARASPGVTEAFF.

The J gene is TRBJ1-1, the V gene TRBV10-2, with D unclear. The V and J ends lost 1 base and 1 base respectively, with 10 bases between them. CDR1 is WSHSY, CDR2 SAAADI, per germline. The CDR3 loop spans 15 amino acids. This CDR3 is CASSEYVTRNTEAFF. CDR3 nucleotides: TGCGCCAGCAGTGAGTATGTCACAAGGAACACTGAAGCTTTCTTT.

The chain links TRBV27 to TRBJ1-4; weak D call: TRBD1 (5 bases). There are 15 residues in the CDR3. Deletions cut 1 base from V and 1 base from J, with 7 bases between. The germline V gene has CDR1 MNHEY and CDR2 SMNVEV (reference sequence). The CDR3, as DNA: TGTGCCAGCAGTTTATACGGGGGAACTAATGAAAAACTGTTTTTT. Its translation is CASSLYGGTNEKLFF.

This sequence joins TRBV27 and TRBJ2-7; 8 bases map to TRBD2. This CDR3 has 16 amino acids. Trimming removed 3 bases from V and 10 bases from J; junction bases left unmatched: 17. Per germline, CDR1 MNHEY and CDR2 SMNVEV (reference sequence). As DNA, the CDR3 is TGTGCCAGCAGTTTTATAGACGCGGGGGGTTCCGAGGCCCAGTACTTC. This sequence encodes CASSFIDAGGSEAQYF.

V gene TRBV5-6 combines with J gene TRBJ2-1, with D tentatively TRBD1 (5 bases). Germline CDR1 is SGHDT and CDR2 is YYEEEE. Deletions cut 4 bases from V and 0 bases from J, with 14 bases between. The CDR3 is made up of 16 amino acids. The CDR3 loop is CASSQGTDSSYNEQFF. CDR3 sequence (DNA): TGTGCCAGCAGCCAAGGCACAGACAGCTCCTACAATGAGCAGTTCTTC.

The chain carries TRBV20-1 and TRBJ2-5; possibly TRBD1 for D (5 bases). In germline, CDR1 is DFQATT, CDR2 SNEGSKA (reference sequence). Between the trimmed V and J ends, which lost 4 bases and 5 bases, there was a span of 14 bases. The CDR3 spans 13 residues. DNA of the CDR3: TGCAGTGCTACATCGACAGTACGGGAGACCCAGTACTTC. Protein: CSATSTVRETQYF.

A few counts support this clonotype. V is TRBV11-2 and J is TRBJ2-5; 11 nucleotides line up with TRBD1. Germline lookup yields CDR1 SGHAT and CDR2 FQNNGV. The CDR3 has 16 amino acids. V was pared by 5 bases and J by 1 base, with 6 bases of the junction left unmatched. CDR3 sequence (DNA): TGTGCCAGCAGCAATTCGGGACAGGGGGGCCAAGAGACCCAGTACTTC. Encoded protein: CASSNSGQGGQETQYF.

The chain recombines TRBV6-1 with TRBJ2-3, with 7 bases that match TRBD1. V shed 5 bases and J 3 bases; nucleotides not matched to a gene: 8. Germline values: CDR1 MNHNS, CDR2 SASEGT. The CDR3 covers 15 residues. CDR3 DNA: TGTGCCAGCAGTCTTACAGGGGCAACAACAGATACGCAGTATTTT. This codes for CASSLTGATTDTQYF.

This clonotype appeared a few times. The gene calls are TRBV20-1 and TRBJ2-1; 8 bases agree with TRBD2. V gave up 8 bases and J gave up 4 bases; unmatched junction bases: 4. The CDR3 runs to 12 residues. CDR1 and CDR2 (germline): DFQATT, SNEGSKA (reference sequence). CDR3 in amino acids: CSSPGGYNEQFF. CDR3 bases: TGCAGTAGCCCGGGAGGGTACAATGAGCAGTTCTTC.

This clonotype was seen a few times. The V gene is TRBV20-1, the J gene TRBJ1-6; TRBD1 aligns across 7 bases. The germline V gene has CDR1 DFQATT and CDR2 SNEGSKA (reference sequence). This CDR3 is built from 15 residues. Trimming cost V 2 bases and J 7 bases; bases outside gene matches: 8. CDR3 DNA sequence: TGCAGTGCTAGATCTTTGACAGGGCGGAATTCACCCCTCCACTTT. It specifies CSARSLTGRNSPLHF.

The rearrangement links TRBV5-5 to TRBJ1-5, with D unclear. Germline loops: CDR1 SGHKS, CDR2 YYEKEE (reference sequence). Trimming cost V 4 bases and J 0 bases, with 11 bases left between them. This CDR3 comprises 15 residues. CDR3 in DNA: TGTGCCAGCAGCGCAGCGCTTTATAGCAATCAGCCCCAGCATTTT. Translated: CASSAALYSNQPQHF.

The chain combines TRBV4-1 with TRBJ2-2, with 7 positions matching TRBD2. J lost 1 base, V lost 7 bases, and 15 bases had no gene match. CDR3 length equals 18 residues. The germline V gene has CDR1 MGHRA and CDR2 YSYEKL. This CDR3 is CASTGPPGGCLNTGELFF. CDR3 sequence (DNA): TGCGCCAGCACCGGGCCTCCGGGGGGATGCTTGAACACCGGGGAGCTGTTTTTT.

This clonotype came up a few times. The genes are TRBV10-3 and TRBJ2-1; the match to TRBD1 covers 8 bases. The germline gives CDR1 ENHRY, CDR2 SYGVKD. V lost 6 bases to trimming and J lost 7 bases; unmatched junction nucleotides: 8. The CDR3 length is 14 residues. The CDR3 protein is CAIRGQANDNEQFF. In DNA form, the CDR3 reads TGTGCCATCAGGGGACAGGCTAACGATAATGAGCAGTTCTTC.

Remarks on this clonotype: This clone may be a read error of a much larger clone one base away. This chain connects TRBV6-5 to TRBJ2-7; weak D call: TRBD1 (6 bases). Germline V gene lookup returns CDR1 MNHEY and CDR2 SVGAGI. With 6 bases removed from V and 3 bases from J, the gap between germline ends came to 12 bases. The CDR3 contains 13 residues. CDR3 sequence: CASSPGHNYEQYF. Written as DNA, the CDR3 is TGTGCCAGCAGCCCGGGACACAACTACGAGCAGTACTTC.

V usage is TRBV12-3 or TRBV12-4 and J usage is TRBJ1-2, with TRBD1 matching over 9 bases. The CDR3 contains 13 residues. With V trimmed by 8 bases and J by 2 bases, 3 bases remained unmatched. The CDR3 loop is CASATGGNYGYTF. CDR3 coding DNA: TGTGCCAGCGCAACAGGGGGCAACTATGGCTACACCTTC.

The chain recombines TRBV4-3 with TRBJ2-4; D might be TRBD1 or TRBD2, each matching 6 bases. Gene TRBJ2-7 matches the end of the DNA better, so the J call may be wrong. The CDR3 runs 16 residues. Germline CDR1 reads LGHNA; CDR2 reads YSLEER. The CDR3 DNA is TGCGCCAGCAGCCCCCAAACGGAGGGGGTAGAGGACGAGCAGTACTTC. Protein sequence: CASSPQTEGVEDEQYF.

The chain is built from TRBV2 and TRBJ2-1; possible D gene TRBD2, 6 bases. The DNA end lines up better with TRBJ2-7; the J call may be wrong. The CDR3 has 14 residues. Germline V gene data show CDR1 as SNHLY and CDR2 as FYNNEI. This CDR3 reads CASSESGLNNEQYF. In nucleotides, the CDR3 is TGTGCCAGCAGTGAAAGCGGGCTTAACAATGAGCAGTACTTC.

V and J are TRBV12-3 or TRBV12-4 and TRBJ2-1; TRBD1 agrees at 7 bases. The end of the DNA fits TRBJ2-7 better, so the J call may be wrong. CDR3 length equals 14 residues. The CDR3: CASSSDRALHEQYF. CDR3 coding DNA: TGTGCCAGCAGTTCAGACAGGGCTCTCCATGAGCAGTACTTC.

The chain uses TRBV4-3 and TRBJ2-4; 8 positions agree with TRBD2. In germline, CDR1 is LGHNA, CDR2 YSLEER. The CDR3 spans 17 residues. V trimming: 0 bases; J trimming: 0 bases; junction bases outside the gene matches: 4. The DNA of the CDR3 is TGCGCCAGCAGCCAAGAAAGCGGGGGACTAGCCAAAAACATTCAGTACTTC. It yields the protein CASSQESGGLAKNIQYF.

The chain carries TRBV6-2 or TRBV6-3 and TRBJ2-5; perhaps TRBD1 as D (5 bases). Germline assignment: CDR1 MNHEY and CDR2 SVGEGT. The CDR3 spans 15 residues. V shed 2 bases and J shed 2 bases, with 12 bases lying between them. The chain's CDR3 is CASSYGKGRQETQYF. The CDR3 DNA reads as TGTGCCAGCAGTTACGGGAAGGGGCGACAAGAGACCCAGTACTTC.

J is TRBJ1-2 and V is TRBV20-1, with D possibly matching TRBD1 (6 bases). From germline, CDR1 is DFQATT and CDR2 SNEGSKA (reference sequence). CDR3 length equals 14 residues. Trimming took off 5 bases at V and 3 bases at J, with 16 bases between the two ends. The CDR3 here is CSASGGQSHYGYTF. For the CDR3, the DNA is TGCAGTGCTTCGGGAGGACAGTCCCACTATGGCTACACCTTC.

The V call is TRBV7-2, the J call TRBJ2-5; D unresolved. This CDR3 is 16 amino acids long. The ends were cut back, 5 bases at V and 1 base at J, with 17 bases in the middle. Germline CDR1 is SGHTA and CDR2 is FQGNSA. The CDR3: CASSNHGRGLQETQYF. In nucleotides, the CDR3 is TGTGCCAGCAGCAATCACGGCCGCGGCCTCCAAGAGACCCAGTACTTC. The full variable domain, rest sourced from reference TRBV7-2 and TRBJ2-5, is GAGVSQSPSNKVTEKGKDVELRCDPISGHTALYWYRQSLGQGLEFLIYFQGNSAPDKSGLPSDRFSAERTGGSVSTLTIQRTQQEDSAVYLCASSNHGRGLQETQYFGPGTRLLVL.

This clonotype was found a few times. This rearrangement joins TRBV6-5 to TRBJ2-5; D is ambiguous. With 0 bases removed from V and 5 bases from J, the gap between germline ends came to 10 bases. The CDR3 has 14 residues. Germline loops: CDR1 MNHEY, CDR2 SVGAGI. CDR3 DNA: TGTGCCAGCAGTTACTCAGAGGTGCGGGAGACCCAGTACTTC. The encoded protein is CASSYSEVRETQYF.

This clonotype was detected once. Its ends do not fully match the called genes, so a read error is possible. V is TRBV20-1 and J is TRBJ2-3, with TRBD2 identical over 15 bases. The CDR3 has 14 amino acids. Germline-derived CDR1 and CDR2 are DFQATT and SNEGSKA (reference sequence). CDR3 amino acids: CRGLAGGNTDAQYF. CDR3 bases: TGCAGAGGACTAGCGGGGGGGAATACAGATGCGCAGTATTTT.